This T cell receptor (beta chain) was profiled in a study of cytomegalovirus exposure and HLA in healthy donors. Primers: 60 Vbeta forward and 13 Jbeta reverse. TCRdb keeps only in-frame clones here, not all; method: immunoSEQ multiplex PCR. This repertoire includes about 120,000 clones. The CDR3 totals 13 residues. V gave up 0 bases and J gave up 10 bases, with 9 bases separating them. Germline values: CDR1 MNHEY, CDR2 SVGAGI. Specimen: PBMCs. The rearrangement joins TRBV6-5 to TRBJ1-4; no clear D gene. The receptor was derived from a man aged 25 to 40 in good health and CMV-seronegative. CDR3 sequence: CASSYSEDGKLFF. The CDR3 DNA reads TGTGCCAGCAGTTACTCCGAGGATGGAAAACTGTTTTTT.